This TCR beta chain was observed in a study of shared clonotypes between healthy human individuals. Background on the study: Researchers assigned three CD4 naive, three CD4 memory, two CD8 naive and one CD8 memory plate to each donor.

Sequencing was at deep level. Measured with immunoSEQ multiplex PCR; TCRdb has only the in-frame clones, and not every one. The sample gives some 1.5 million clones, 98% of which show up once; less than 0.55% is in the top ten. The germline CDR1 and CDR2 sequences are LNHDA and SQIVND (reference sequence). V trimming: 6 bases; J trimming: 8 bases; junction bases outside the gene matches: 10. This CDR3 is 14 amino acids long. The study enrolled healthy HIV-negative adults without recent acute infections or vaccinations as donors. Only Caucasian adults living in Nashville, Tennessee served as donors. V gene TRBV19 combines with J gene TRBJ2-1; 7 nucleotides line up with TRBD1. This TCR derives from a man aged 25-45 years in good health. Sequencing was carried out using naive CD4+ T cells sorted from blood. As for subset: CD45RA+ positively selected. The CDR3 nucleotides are TGTGCCAGTAGCCGTACGACAGGGTGGGATGAGCAGTTCTTC. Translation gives CASSRTTGWDEQFF.